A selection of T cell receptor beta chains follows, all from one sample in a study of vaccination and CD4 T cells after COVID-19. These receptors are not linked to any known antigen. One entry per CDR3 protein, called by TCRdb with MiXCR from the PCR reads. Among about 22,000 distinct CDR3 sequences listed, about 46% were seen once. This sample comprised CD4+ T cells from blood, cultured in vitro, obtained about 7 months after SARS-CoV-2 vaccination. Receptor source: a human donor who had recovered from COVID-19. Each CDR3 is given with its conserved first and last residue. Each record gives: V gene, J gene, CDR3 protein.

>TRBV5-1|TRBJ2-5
CASSLTERGGETQYF
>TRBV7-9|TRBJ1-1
CASSFEGGTEAFF
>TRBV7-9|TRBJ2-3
CASSLRADTQYF
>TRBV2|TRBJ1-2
CASSEVGTAYGYTF
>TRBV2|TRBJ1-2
CASSYGQGNYGYTF
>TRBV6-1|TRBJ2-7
CASSKTSGRLEQYF
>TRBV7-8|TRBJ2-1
CASSPLLASDEQFF
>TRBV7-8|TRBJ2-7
CASSRWTGDSYEQYF
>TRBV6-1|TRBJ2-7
CASTDGGYEQYF
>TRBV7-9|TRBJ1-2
CASSLVQGANYGYTF